A single sample is the source of the 13 T cell receptor beta chains below, sequenced in a study of blood T cell repertoires in COVID-19. Profiling relied on immunoSEQ multiplex PCR, and the TCRdb table lists in-frame clones only, not all of them. The sample has 120,000 or so clones, about 80% seen once. Sequenced input: peripheral blood. The receptors here all came from a woman between 50 and 59 years old with acute or convalescent COVID-19.

The chain combines TRBV5-6 with TRBJ1-1; D perhaps matches TRBD1 (5 bases). Germline V lookup: CDR1 SGHDT, CDR2 YYEEEE. V dropped 0 bases and J dropped 10 bases, with 16 bases sitting between them. CDR3 length: 14 amino acids. CDR3: CASSLATTAIGAFF. In DNA, the CDR3 is TGTGCCAGCAGCTTGGCTACGACAGCAATAGGAGCTTTCTTT.

This chain connects TRBV5-1 to TRBJ2-7, with D possibly TRBD2 on 5 matching bases. The V gene lost 2 bases and the J gene lost 0 bases, with 9 bases spanning the gap. Germline V gene sequence: CDR1 SGHRS, CDR2 YFSETQ. The CDR3 loop spans 14 amino acids. DNA of the CDR3: TGCGCCAGCAGCTTTCTAGGAGGCTCCTACGAGCAGTACTTC. Its translation is CASSFLGGSYEQYF. Combining the CDR3 with reference TRBV5-1 and TRBJ2-7 gives the whole variable domain KAGVTQTPRYLIKTRGQQVTLSCSPISGHRSVSWYQQTPGQGLQFLFEYFSETQRNKGNFPGRFSGRQFSNSRSEMNVSTLELGDSALYLCASSFLGGSYEQYFGPGTRLTVT.

The chain recombines TRBV9 with TRBJ1-2, with D perhaps matching TRBD1 (5 bases). Trimming pared 1 base from V and 8 bases from J, leaving 9 bases between. CDR3 length: 12 amino acids. From germline, CDR1 is SGDLS and CDR2 YYNGEE. CDR3 in DNA: TGTGCCAGCAGCGTAAGGGGAGGCGGCTACACCTTC. Its translation is CASSVRGGGYTF.

V and J are TRBV5-1 and TRBJ1-1; no definite D call. V shed 0 bases and J shed 0 bases, with 12 bases lying between them. The CDR3 spans 16 residues. Germline V lookup: CDR1 SGHRS, CDR2 YFSETQ. DNA of the CDR3: TGCGCCAGCAGCTTGGGTGTGGGCCTGATGAACACTGAAGCTTTCTTT. Residues: CASSLGVGLMNTEAFF. The full variable domain, completed using reference TRBV5-1 and TRBJ1-1, is KAGVTQTPRYLIKTRGQQVTLSCSPISGHRSVSWYQQTPGQGLQFLFEYFSETQRNKGNFPGRFSGRQFSNSRSEMNVSTLELGDSALYLCASSLGVGLMNTEAFFGQGTRLTVV.

This clone has a handful of counts. CDR3 nucleotides: TGTGCCAGCAGCAACCTAGCGGGGGGTTATTCAGGGACCCAGTACTTC. This translates into CASSNLAGGYSGTQYF. The chain has TRBV7-2 and TRBJ2-5, with 11 bases fitting TRBD2. This CDR3 comprises 16 residues. The V segment lost 5 bases and the J segment 7 bases; nucleotides outside the gene matches: 12. Germline-derived CDR1 and CDR2 are SGHTA and FQGNSA.

The gene calls are TRBV25-1 and TRBJ2-7; D perhaps matches TRBD2 (5 bases). The CDR3 runs 14 residues. Trimming stripped 5 bases from V and 3 bases from J, with 14 bases between. The germline gives CDR1 MGHDK, CDR2 SYGVNS. CDR3 nucleotide sequence: TGTGCCAGCAGTCCCCCGGGAACCAACTACGAGCAGTACTTC. Translation: CASSPPGTNYEQYF.

V gene TRBV5-1 combines with J gene TRBJ1-4; 7 bases agree with TRBD1. V lost 4 bases and J lost 3; bases outside the gene matches: 6. Germline V gene sequence: CDR1 SGHRS, CDR2 YFSETQ. The CDR3 runs 15 residues. The CDR3 here is CASSMTGLANEKLFF. For the CDR3, the DNA is TGCGCCAGCAGCATGACAGGGTTAGCTAATGAAAAACTGTTTTTT.

This chain uses TRBV7-8 with TRBJ2-1; 8 bases are a match to TRBD2. The trim removed 2 bases at V and 5 bases at J, leaving 5 bases unmatched. The CDR3 runs to 15 residues. Germline assignment: CDR1 SGHVS and CDR2 FQNEAQ. CDR3 sequence reads: CASSLLRGANNEQFF. Here the CDR3 DNA reads TGTGCCAGCAGCTTATTGCGGGGGGCGAACAATGAGCAGTTCTTC.

The CDR3 is CDQTGKSYGYTF. The CDR3 coding sequence is TGTGACCAAACCGGGAAGAGCTATGGCTACACCTTC. The V and J genes are TRBV7-9 and TRBJ1-2; D not certain. CDR3 length: 12 amino acids. Germline assignment: CDR1 SEHNR and CDR2 FQNEAQ (reference sequence).

The V and J genes are TRBV7-9 and TRBJ1-6; D unclear. With 3 bases removed from V and 9 bases from J, the gap between germline ends came to 15 bases. In germline, CDR1 is SEHNR, CDR2 FQNEAQ (reference sequence). The CDR3 loop spans 15 amino acids. The CDR3 sequence: CASSFDGARGSPLHF. The DNA for the CDR3 is TGTGCCAGCAGCTTCGACGGAGCTCGGGGTTCACCCCTCCACTTT.

This chain joins TRBV30 and TRBJ2-2; TRBD2 might be the D (6 bases). The CDR3 is 13 amino acids. CDR1 and CDR2 (germline): GTSNPN, SVGIG (reference sequence). V was trimmed by 2 bases and J by 5 bases, leaving 9 bases between them. The CDR3 is CAWSRRDTGELFF. CDR3 coding DNA: TGTGCCTGGAGTCGGAGGGATACCGGGGAGCTGTTTTTT.

This clone was seen just once. The chain is built from TRBV28 and TRBJ1-3; tentative D call: TRBD1 (6 bases). The germline V gene has CDR1 MDHEN and CDR2 SYDVKM. V dropped 2 bases and J dropped 4 bases, with 15 bases sitting between them. The CDR3 sequence is 16 residues long. Written as DNA, the CDR3 is TGTGCCAGCAGTTTAGTAGTACCCAGGGGAGGAAACACCATATATTTT. This encodes CASSLVVPRGGNTIYF.

With regard to this clone: Additional DNA sequences in this sample encode the identical CDR3. This chain links TRBV5-1 with TRBJ2-1; the D is unclear. V lost 2 bases to trimming and J lost 6 bases, with 6 bases between them. The CDR3 covers 12 residues. Germline V gene sequence: CDR1 SGHRS, CDR2 YFSETQ. The CDR3: CASSLPGNEQFF. CDR3 in DNA: TGCGCCAGCAGCTTACCGGGCAATGAGCAGTTCTTC.